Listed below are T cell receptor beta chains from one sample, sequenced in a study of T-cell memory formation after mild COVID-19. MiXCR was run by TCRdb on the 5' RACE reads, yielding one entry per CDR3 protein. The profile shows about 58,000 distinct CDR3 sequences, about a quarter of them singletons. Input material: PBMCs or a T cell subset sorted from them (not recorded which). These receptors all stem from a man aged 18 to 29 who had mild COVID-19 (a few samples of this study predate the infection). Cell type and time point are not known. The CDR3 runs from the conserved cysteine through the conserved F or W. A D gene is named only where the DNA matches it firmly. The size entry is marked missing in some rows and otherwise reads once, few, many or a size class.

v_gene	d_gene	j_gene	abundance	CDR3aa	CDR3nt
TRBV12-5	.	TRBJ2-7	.	CASGLVSYEQYF	TGTGCTAGTGGTTTGGTCTCCTACGAGCAGTACTTC
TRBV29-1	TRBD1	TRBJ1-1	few	CSVDAGGLNTEAFF	TGCAGCGTTGACGCAGGGGGATTGAACACTGAAGCTTTCTTT
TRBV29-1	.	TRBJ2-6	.	CSVVGEYSGANVLTF	TGCAGCGTTGTAGGGGAATACTCTGGGGCCAACGTCCTGACTTTC
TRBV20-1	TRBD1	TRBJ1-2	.	CSAEGQGLGGYTF	TGCAGTGCGGAGGGACAGGGGCTAGGTGGCTACACCTTC
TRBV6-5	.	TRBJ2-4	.	CASSYLRGGNIQYF	TGTGCCAGCAGTTACCTGAGGGGGGGAAACATTCAGTACTTC
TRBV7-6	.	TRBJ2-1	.	CASSLTTVVQFF	TGTGCCAGCAGCTTAACGACAGTTGTGCAGTTCTTC
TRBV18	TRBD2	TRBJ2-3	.	CASSPGLAGASTDTQYF	TGTGCCAGCTCGCCAGGACTAGCGGGGGCCAGCACAGATACGCAGTATTTT
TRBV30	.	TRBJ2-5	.	CAWSVNTQETQYF	TGTGCCTGGAGTGTAAACACCCAAGAGACCCAGTACTTC
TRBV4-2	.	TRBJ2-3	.	CASSQGDAGPTDTQYF	TGTGCCAGCAGCCAAGGCGATGCGGGTCCAACAGATACGCAGTATTTT
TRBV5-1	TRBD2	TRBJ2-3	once	CASSLAQRGVTDTQYF	TGCGCCAGCAGCTTGGCCCAGCGGGGGGTCACAGATACGCAGTATTTT
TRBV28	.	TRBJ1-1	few	CASSFAVGRGETEAFF	TGTGCCAGCAGTTTCGCAGTTGGGAGGGGCGAGACTGAAGCTTTCTTT
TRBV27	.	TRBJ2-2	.	CASSYRGPPSGELFF	TGTGCCAGCAGTTACCGGGGGCCTCCTTCCGGGGAGCTGTTTTTT
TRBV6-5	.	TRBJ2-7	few	CASSPLKTGHEQYF	TGTGCCAGCAGTCCGTTGAAGACAGGCCACGAGCAGTACTTC
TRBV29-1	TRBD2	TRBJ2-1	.	CSAPLAGVNEQFF	TGCAGCGCCCCACTAGCGGGGGTCAATGAGCAGTTCTTC
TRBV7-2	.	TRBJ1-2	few	CASSLVPEGAFYGYTF	TGTGCCAGCAGCTTAGTCCCCGAAGGGGCTTTCTATGGCTACACCTTC
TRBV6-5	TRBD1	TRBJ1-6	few	CASSSLGGLNSPLHF	TGTGCCAGCAGCTCCCTAGGGGGCTTAAATTCACCCCTCCACTTT
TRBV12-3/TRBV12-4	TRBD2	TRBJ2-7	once	CASSSRYGGGSYEQYF	TGTGCCAGCAGTAGTCGATACGGGGGGGGCTCCTACGAGCAGTACTTC
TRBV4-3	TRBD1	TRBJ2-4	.	CASSHGQGAKNIQYF	TGCGCCAGCAGCCACGGACAGGGGGCGAAAAACATTCAGTACTTC
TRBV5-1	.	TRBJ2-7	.	CASSLVGLREGATCEQYF	TGCGCCAGCAGCTTGGTCGGGTTAAGGGAAGGGGCCACCTGCGAGCAGTACTTC
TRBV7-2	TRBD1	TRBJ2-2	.	CASSQRQGFPGELFF	TGTGCCAGCAGCCAGAGACAGGGCTTCCCCGGGGAGCTGTTTTTT
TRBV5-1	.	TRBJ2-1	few	CASSLVARIEQFF	TGCGCCAGCAGCTTGGTGGCCCGCATAGAGCAGTTCTTC
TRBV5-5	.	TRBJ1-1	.	CASSLNLRIFMNTEAFF	TGTGCCAGCAGCTTAAACCTCAGGATATTCATGAACACTGAAGCTTTCTTT
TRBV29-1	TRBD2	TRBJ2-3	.	CSVETPRPLLAGGPGTQYF	TGCAGCGTAGAAACCCCTAGACCCCTTCTAGCGGGGGGGCCGGGTACGCAGTATTTT
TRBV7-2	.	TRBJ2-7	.	CASSPHGGAEQYF	TGTGCCAGCAGCCCCCATGGCGGGGCCGAGCAGTACTTC
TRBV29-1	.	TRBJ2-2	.	CSVLGPNTGELFF	TGCAGCGTCTTGGGACCGAACACCGGGGAGCTGTTTTTT
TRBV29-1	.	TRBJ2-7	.	CSVEGGRAYEQYF	TGCAGCGTTGAAGGAGGCCGGGCCTACGAGCAGTACTTC
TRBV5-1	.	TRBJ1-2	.	CASSLVAGRGYTF	TGCGCCAGCAGCTTGGTGGCAGGACGCGGCTACACCTTC
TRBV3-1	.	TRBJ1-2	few	CASSHPGVTNYGYTF	TGTGCCAGCAGCCACCCAGGAGTAACCAACTATGGCTACACCTTC
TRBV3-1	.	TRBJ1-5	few	CASSQTLETNQPQHF	TGTGCCAGCAGCCAAACTTTGGAAACAAATCAGCCCCAGCATTTT
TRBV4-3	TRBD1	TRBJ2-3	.	CASSQDLGQGSDTQYF	TGCGCCAGCAGCCAAGATCTAGGACAGGGATCAGATACGCAGTATTTT
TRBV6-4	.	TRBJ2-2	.	CASSEGVAGELFF	TGTGCCAGCAGTGAAGGGGTCGCCGGGGAGCTGTTTTTT
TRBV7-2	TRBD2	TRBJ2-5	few	CASSPGGLGGKTQYF	TGTGCCAGCAGCCCCGGGGGGTTGGGGGGAAAGACCCAGTACTTC
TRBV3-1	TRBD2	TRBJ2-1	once	CASSQDLAGGLYNEQFF	TGTGCCAGCAGCCAAGATCTCGCGGGGGGGCTCTACAATGAGCAGTTCTTC
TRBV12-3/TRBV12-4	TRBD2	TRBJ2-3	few	CASSPGTRSSYF	TGTGCCAGCAGCCCCGGGACTAGGAGTTCGTATTTT
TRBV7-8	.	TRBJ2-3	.	CASSQGGRTDTQYF	TGTGCCAGCAGCCAGGGGGGGCGCACAGATACGCAGTATTTT
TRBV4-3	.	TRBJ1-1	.	CASSQDRGGRRPSTEAFF	TGCGCCAGCAGCCAAGATAGAGGGGGGCGAAGGCCGAGCACTGAAGCTTTCTTT
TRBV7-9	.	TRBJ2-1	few	CASSSNGLGDNEQFF	TGTGCCAGCAGCTCCAATGGCCTTGGCGACAATGAGCAGTTCTTC
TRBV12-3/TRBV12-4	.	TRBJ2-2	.	CASSPSGGEINTGELFF	TGTGCCAGCAGTCCCTCAGGGGGGGAGATCAACACCGGGGAGCTGTTTTTT
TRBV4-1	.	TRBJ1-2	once	CASSLPRSGTEHGYTF	TGCGCCAGCAGCTTACCGCGTTCCGGGACCGAACATGGCTACACCTTC
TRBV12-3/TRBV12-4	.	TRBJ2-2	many	CASEAGELFF	TGTGCCAGCGAAGCCGGGGAGCTGTTTTTT
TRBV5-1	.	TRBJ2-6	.	CASSLPNSGANVLTF	TGCGCCAGCAGCTTGCCGAACTCTGGGGCCAACGTCCTGACTTTC
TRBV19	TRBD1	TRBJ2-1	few	CASRPGDRDSNEQFF	TGTGCCAGTAGGCCCGGGGACAGGGATTCCAATGAGCAGTTCTTC
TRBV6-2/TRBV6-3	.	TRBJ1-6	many	CASSYSGADNSPLHF	TGTGCCAGCAGTTACTCGGGGGCGGACAATTCACCCCTCCACTTT
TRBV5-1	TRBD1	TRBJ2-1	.	CASSLAMRADRASYNEQFF	TGCGCCAGCAGCTTGGCCATGAGGGCGGACAGGGCGTCCTACAATGAGCAGTTCTTC
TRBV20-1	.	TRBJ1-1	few	CSASIRGEGTEAFF	TGCAGTGCTAGTATTCGGGGGGAGGGCACTGAAGCTTTCTTT
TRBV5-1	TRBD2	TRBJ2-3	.	CASSALAGSTDTQYF	TGCGCCAGCAGCGCACTAGCGGGGAGCACAGATACGCAGTATTTT
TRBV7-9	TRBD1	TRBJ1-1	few	CASSKGTGTGGLGEAFF	TGTGCCAGCAGCAAAGGCACCGGGACAGGAGGTTTGGGTGAAGCTTTCTTT
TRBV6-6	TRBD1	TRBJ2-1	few	CASSKGDRVGNEQFF	TGTGCCAGCAGCAAAGGCGACAGGGTGGGCAATGAGCAGTTCTTC